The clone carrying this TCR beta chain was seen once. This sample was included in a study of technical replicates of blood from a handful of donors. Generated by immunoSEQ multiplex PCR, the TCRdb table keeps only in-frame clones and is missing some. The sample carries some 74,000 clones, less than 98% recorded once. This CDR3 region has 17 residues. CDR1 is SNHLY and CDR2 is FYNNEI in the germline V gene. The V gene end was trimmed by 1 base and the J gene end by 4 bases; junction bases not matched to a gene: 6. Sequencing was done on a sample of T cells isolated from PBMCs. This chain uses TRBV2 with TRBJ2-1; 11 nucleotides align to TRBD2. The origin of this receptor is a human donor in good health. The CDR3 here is CASSEVLGTSGYNEQFF. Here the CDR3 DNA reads TGTGCCAGCAGTGAAGTACTCGGGACTAGCGGATACAATGAGCAGTTCTTC.